This TCR beta chain was identified during a study of T cell responses to AZD1222 COVID-19 vaccine. Study details: The study pooled second doses at about 4 or about 12 weeks. Study-wide points: Among AZD1222 vaccinees, only 5 or 6 were seropositive at baseline.

Worth noting for this clone: Its antigen is currently unknown.

Profiled with immunoSEQ multiplex PCR; TCRdb holds only in-frame clones, not every one. The sample holds some 130,000 clones, roughly nine tenths seen once. The material was peripheral blood, obtained on day 0 of AZD1222 vaccination. The clonotype originates from an adult in good health.

CDR3 amino acids: CASSLTGSGYTF. The DNA of the CDR3 is TGTGCCAGCAGCTTAACAGGGTCCGGCTACACCTTC. This rearrangement joins TRBV5-6 to TRBJ1-2; possible D gene TRBD1, 6 bases. The germline V gene has CDR1 SGHDT and CDR2 YYEEEE. This CDR3 contains 12 residues. V was shortened by 2 bases and J by 8 bases, with 10 bases between the two germline ends.